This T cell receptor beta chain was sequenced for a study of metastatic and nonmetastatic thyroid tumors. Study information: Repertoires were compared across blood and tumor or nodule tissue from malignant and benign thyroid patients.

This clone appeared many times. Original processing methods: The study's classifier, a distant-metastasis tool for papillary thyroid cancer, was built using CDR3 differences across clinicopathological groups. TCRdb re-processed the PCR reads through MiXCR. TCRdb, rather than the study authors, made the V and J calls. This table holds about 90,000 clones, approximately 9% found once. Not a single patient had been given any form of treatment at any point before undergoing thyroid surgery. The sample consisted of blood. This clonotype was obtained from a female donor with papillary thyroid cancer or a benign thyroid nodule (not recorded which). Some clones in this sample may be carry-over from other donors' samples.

This chain's CDR3 is CASSSGTGEANEKLFF. The CDR3 nucleotides read TGTGCCAGCTCCTCGGGGACAGGGGAGGCTAATGAAAAACTGTTTTTT. This chain links TRBV18 with TRBJ1-4; 10 bases are a match to TRBD1. V lost 6 bases to trimming and J lost 3 bases; unmatched junction nucleotides: 7. The germline V gene has CDR1 KGHSH and CDR2 LQKENI. The CDR3 length is 16 residues. Full variable domain (rest looked up from reference TRBV18 and TRBJ1-4): NAGVMQNPRHLVRRRGQEARLRCSPMKGHSHVYWYRQLPEEGLKFMVYLQKENIIDESGMPKERFSAEFPKEGPSILRIQQVVRGDSAAYFCASSSGTGEANEKLFFGSGTQLSVL.